A single sample gave rise to the 27 T cell receptor beta chains below, sequenced in a study of blood T cell repertoires in COVID-19. Clones were sequenced by immunoSEQ multiplex PCR, and TCRdb holds only the in-frame ones, with some missing. The sample has approximately 260,000 clones; just under 90% are singletons. Material for sequencing was PBMCs or T cells enriched from blood (not recorded which). Receptors were obtained from an older woman who had recovered from COVID-19.

The V call is TRBV5-1, the J call TRBJ1-5; TRBD1 agrees at 8 bases. V was pared by 5 bases and J by 4 bases, with 5 bases of the junction left unmatched. The CDR3 is 14 residues long. Germline V gene data show CDR1 as SGHRS and CDR2 as YFSETQ. The CDR3 coding sequence is TGCGCCAGCAGACCTGACAGGGGTAATCAGCCCCAGCATTTT. The encoded protein is CASRPDRGNQPQHF.

This chain uses TRBV29-1 with TRBJ2-3; tentatively, D is TRBD1 (6 bases). The CDR3 is made up of 13 amino acids. Germline V gene sequence: CDR1 SQVTM, CDR2 ANQGSEA. The V end lost 4 bases, the J end lost 2 bases, and 10 bases lay between the germline ends. CDR3 protein: CSVVWGPTDTQYF. In DNA, the CDR3 is TGCAGCGTTGTTTGGGGGCCCACAGATACGCAGTATTTT.

This chain joins TRBV6-5 and TRBJ1-2, with 9 bases aligning to TRBD1. The CDR3 extends over 15 amino acids. Trimming took 7 bases from V and 7 from J; bases not matched to a gene: 13. CDR1 MNHEY and CDR2 SVGAGI come from the germline V gene. The CDR3 loop reads CASTVSGQGLGGYTF. Written as DNA, the CDR3 is TGTGCCAGCACCGTTTCGGGACAGGGTTTAGGTGGCTACACCTTC.

The V call is TRBV18, the J call TRBJ1-4, with 7 bases that match TRBD1. CDR3 length equals 13 residues. Germline V gene lookup returns CDR1 KGHSH and CDR2 LQKENI. V lost 4 bases to trimming and J lost 8 bases; unmatched junction nucleotides: 4. The CDR3 nucleotides are TGTGCCAGCTCACTCGGACAGGACGAAAAACTGTTTTTT. Translation gives CASSLGQDEKLFF. Full variable domain (outside the CDR3, taken from reference TRBV18 and TRBJ1-4): NAGVMQNPRHLVRRRGQEARLRCSPMKGHSHVYWYRQLPEEGLKFMVYLQKENIIDESGMPKERFSAEFPKEGPSILRIQQVVRGDSAAYFCASSLGQDEKLFFGSGTQLSVL.

J is TRBJ2-7 and V is TRBV7-9; D remains ambiguous. V lost 4 bases, J lost 2 bases, and 12 bases lay in between. The CDR3 is 14 residues long. CDR1 and CDR2 (germline): SEHNR, FQNEAQ (reference sequence). The CDR3 bases are TGTGCCAGCAGCTCGCCAACAGAAACCTACGAGCAGTACTTC. Protein product: CASSSPTETYEQYF.

This chain uses TRBV5-1 with TRBJ1-1; D unresolved. V lost 4 bases and J 1 base, leaving 14 bases between the germline ends. CDR1 is SGHRS and CDR2 is YFSETQ in the germline V gene. The CDR3 runs to 15 residues. The CDR3 region is CASSPIGHPNTEAFF. The CDR3 bases are TGCGCCAGCAGCCCCATTGGGCATCCGAACACTGAAGCTTTCTTT.

The gene calls are TRBV27 and TRBJ2-3, with 7 bases that match TRBD2. This CDR3 spans 18 amino acids. The V segment lost 5 bases and the J segment 5 bases; nucleotides outside the gene matches: 19. Germline CDR1 is MNHEY and CDR2 is SMNVEV (reference sequence). The CDR3 sequence: CASSHFGSLAWGGDTQYF. The CDR3 DNA is TGTGCCAGCAGTCACTTCGGGTCGCTAGCGTGGGGGGGAGATACGCAGTATTTT.

This chain connects TRBV9 to TRBJ2-1; 9 bases are shared with TRBD2. The V segment lost 3 bases and the J segment 7 bases; nucleotides outside the gene matches: 8. The CDR3 sequence is 15 residues long. Germline assignment: CDR1 SGDLS and CDR2 YYNGEE. CDR3 nucleotide sequence: TGTGCCAGCAGCGCTACCGGGACTAGCCATAATGAGCAGTTCTTC. Translation: CASSATGTSHNEQFF.

This sequence joins TRBV6-1 and TRBJ1-4, with TRBD1 matching over 12 bases. The CDR3 is 16 residues long. V was clipped by 3 bases and J by 6 bases; unmatched bases: 5. Germline lookup yields CDR1 MNHNS and CDR2 SASEGT. The CDR3 sequence: CASSEWDRGRDEKLFF. The CDR3 bases are TGTGCCAGCAGTGAGTGGGACAGGGGGCGCGATGAAAAACTGTTTTTT.

The V gene is TRBV12-3 or TRBV12-4, the J gene TRBJ2-7; 10 positions match TRBD2. V lost 6 bases to trimming and J lost 3 bases; unmatched junction nucleotides: 2. CDR3 size: 13 residues. The CDR3 is CASRRTSGYEQYF. CDR3 DNA: TGTGCCAGCAGGCGGACTAGCGGCTACGAGCAGTACTTC.

The chain recombines TRBV4-1 with TRBJ2-7; 14 bases agree with TRBD2. CDR3 size: 18 residues. V gave up 3 bases and J gave up 2 bases; unmatched junction bases: 9. Germline assignment: CDR1 MGHRA and CDR2 YSYEKL. The CDR3 DNA sequence: TGCGCCAGCAGCCAGCCCGCCGGGACTAGCGGGAGTCCCTACGAGCAGTACTTC. Translated, it gives CASSQPAGTSGSPYEQYF.

The CDR3 nucleotides read TGTGCCAGCAGCCCTCGGCTGCAGGGGCATCAGCCCCAGCATTTT. Its translation: CASSPRLQGHQPQHF. This chain links TRBV7-8 with TRBJ1-5, with D tentatively TRBD1 (6 bases). The germline V gene encodes CDR1 SGHVS and CDR2 FQNEAQ. The CDR3 length is 15 residues. V was clipped by 5 bases and J by 5 bases, with 16 bases between them.

The chain uses TRBV10-3 and TRBJ2-1; 7 nucleotides agree with TRBD2. Looked up from germline, CDR1 is ENHRY and CDR2 is SYGVKD. This CDR3 is 14 amino acids long. V was clipped by 6 bases and J by 4 bases; unmatched bases: 6. CDR3 region: CAIRLSSGYNEQFF. In DNA form, the CDR3 reads TGTGCCATCAGGTTGTCTAGCGGATACAATGAGCAGTTCTTC.

The chain recombines TRBV5-1 with TRBJ2-3; D is ambiguous. There are 12 residues in the CDR3. The V gene lost 4 bases and the J gene lost 2 bases, with 5 bases spanning the gap. Germline lookup yields CDR1 SGHRS and CDR2 YFSETQ. This CDR3 reads CASSTFTDTQYF. CDR3 in DNA: TGCGCCAGCAGCACTTTCACAGATACGCAGTATTTT.

The chain has TRBV15 and TRBJ1-5; the D is unclear. With 1 base removed from V and 2 bases from J, the gap between germline ends came to 12 bases. The CDR3 loop spans 16 amino acids. Looked up from germline, CDR1 is LNHNV and CDR2 is YYDKDF (reference sequence). The CDR3 bases are TGTGCCACCAGCAGAGTTGAGGGTTCTGGCAATCAGCCCCAGCATTTT. Protein: CATSRVEGSGNQPQHF. Filled out from reference TRBV15 and TRBJ1-5, the complete variable domain reads DAMVIQNPRYQVTQFGKPVTLSCSQTLNHNVMYWYQQKSSQAPKLLFHYYDKDFNNEADTPDNFQSRRPNTSFCFLDIRSPGLGDTAMYLCATSRVEGSGNQPQHFGDGTRLSIL.

This sequence joins TRBV24-1 and TRBJ2-1; D possibly corresponds to TRBD1 (6 bases). CDR3 length: 17 residues. The ends were cut back, 5 bases at V and 6 bases at J, with 22 bases in the middle. Germline V gene lookup returns CDR1 KGHDR and CDR2 SFDVKD. The CDR3: CATSASVTGHRVNEQFF. CDR3 coding DNA: TGTGCCACCAGTGCGTCAGTTACAGGGCACCGTGTCAATGAGCAGTTCTTC.

This clone was seen more than once but under ten times. The genes are TRBV24-1 and TRBJ2-2; weak D call: TRBD1 (6 bases). The CDR3 is 14 amino acids. V was shortened by 5 bases and J by 4 bases, with 10 bases between the two germline ends. Germline V CDR1 and CDR2: KGHDR, SFDVKD. CDR3 coding DNA: TGTGCCACCAGTGGTGGACAGACCACCGGGGAGCTGTTTTTT. The encoded protein is CATSGGQTTGELFF.

V gene TRBV3-1 (or the pseudogene TRBV3-2) combines with J gene TRBJ2-3; tentatively, D is TRBD2 (6 bases). The V and J ends lost 0 bases and 7 bases respectively, with 14 bases between them. Germline V gene data show CDR1 as LGHDT and CDR2 as YNNKEL (reference sequence). The CDR3 is 15 residues long. This chain's CDR3 is CASSQDTSTGNTQYF. The CDR3 nucleotides read TGTGCCAGCAGCCAAGATACTAGCACAGGAAATACGCAGTATTTT.

This sequence joins TRBV7-9 and TRBJ1-4; a possible D gene is TRBD1 (6 bases). V was pared by 1 base and J by 14 bases, with 11 bases between. The CDR3 is made up of 12 amino acids. Germline-derived CDR1 and CDR2 are SEHNR and FQNEAQ (reference sequence). The CDR3 DNA sequence: TGTGCCAGCAGCTTAGTCGAGGGGGTGCTGTTTTTT. This translates into CASSLVEGVLFF.

The chain couples TRBV10-2 to TRBJ2-7; tentatively, D is TRBD1 (5 bases). CDR1 WSHSY and CDR2 SAAADI come from the germline V gene. This CDR3 spans 13 amino acids. Trimming shortened V by 2 bases and J by 5 bases, and 10 bases separated the two germline ends. As DNA, the CDR3 is TGCGCCAGCAGTGAGAGGGGTGGAAACGAGCAGTACTTC. It encodes CASSERGGNEQYF.

As to this clone: Other nucleotide sequences in the sample specify the same CDR3. The genes are TRBV18 and TRBJ1-3, with 8 bases matching TRBD1. CDR1 and CDR2 from the germline V gene are KGHSH and LQKENI. The CDR3 runs 14 residues. Trimming cost V 3 bases and J 2 bases; bases outside gene matches: 0. The CDR3 nucleotides read TGTGCCAGCTCACCGGACAGGGCTGGAAACACCATATATTTT. Protein sequence: CASSPDRAGNTIYF.

This clone occurred once. The chain employs TRBV3-1 (or the pseudogene TRBV3-2) and TRBJ2-7, with D tentatively TRBD1 (6 bases). CDR1 is LGHDT and CDR2 is YNNKEL in the germline V gene (reference sequence). The CDR3 is 14 amino acids. V lost 2 bases and J lost 0, with 8 bases in between. This CDR3 is CASSQQGISYEQYF. Written as DNA, the CDR3 is TGTGCCAGCAGCCAACAGGGGATCTCCTACGAGCAGTACTTC.

The chain recombines TRBV27 with TRBJ2-7, with 9 positions matching TRBD1. Trimming at V came to 5 bases and at J to 2 bases, leaving 4 bases not matched to a gene. Germline assignment: CDR1 MNHEY and CDR2 SMNVEV (reference sequence). The CDR3 totals 14 residues. CDR3: CASSRDRDTYEQYF. DNA for the CDR3: TGTGCCAGCAGTAGGGACAGGGACACCTACGAGCAGTACTTC.

V is TRBV7-2 and J is TRBJ2-1; TRBD2 agrees at 14 bases. Germline V CDR1 and CDR2: SGHTA, FQGNSA. V was pared by 5 bases and J by 5 bases, with 8 bases of the junction left unmatched. This CDR3 region has 17 residues. The CDR3 DNA sequence: TGTGCCAGCAGCCCAGGGACTAGCGGGAGCATGAACAATGAGCAGTTCTTC. Its translation is CASSPGTSGSMNNEQFF.

The chain links TRBV15 to TRBJ2-7; a possible D gene is TRBD1 (6 bases). Germline lookup yields CDR1 LNHNV and CDR2 YYDKDF (reference sequence). The CDR3 runs 14 residues. V was shortened by 0 bases and J by 3 bases, with 9 bases between the two germline ends. In DNA form, the CDR3 reads TGTGCCACCAGCAGAGAGGACAGAAACTACGAGCAGTACTTC. Translation gives CATSREDRNYEQYF.

V gene TRBV28 combines with J gene TRBJ2-1; 8 bases align to TRBD1. The trim removed 7 bases at V and 6 bases at J, leaving 11 bases unmatched. Looked up from germline, CDR1 is MDHEN and CDR2 is SYDVKM. The CDR3 consists of 15 residues. CDR3 DNA: TGTGCCAGCACCCTGGGGGGACAGGTGGGCAATGAGCAGTTCTTC. Encoded protein: CASTLGGQVGNEQFF.

This clone was detected only once. The chain uses TRBV5-3 and TRBJ2-1; 9 bases align to TRBD1. TRBV5-3 is reported as an ORF; its role is uncertain. Trimming at V came to 3 bases and at J to 3 bases, leaving 13 bases not matched to a gene. This CDR3 region has 18 residues. CDR3 DNA: TGTGCCAGAAGCTCTCTTAGAAACGACAGGGGGGACTACAATGAGCAGTTCTTC. It codes for CARSSLRNDRGDYNEQFF.